Shown below are 30 T cell receptor beta chains from a single sample sequenced in a study of cytomegalovirus exposure and HLA in healthy donors. PCR amplification relied on 60 Vbeta primers (plus 13 Jbeta primers). Sequenced by immunoSEQ multiplex PCR; TCRdb stores in-frame clones only, minus some. Altogether tens of thousands of clones are present, approximately 80% being singletons, with the ten largest covering around 2.4%. Sequences were obtained from PBMCs. The receptors originated from a female donor in good health and CMV-seronegative.

The J gene is TRBJ1-4, the V gene TRBV28; D is unresolved. CDR1 MDHEN and CDR2 SYDVKM come from the germline V gene. The CDR3 runs 13 residues. V was trimmed by 6 bases and J by 5 bases, leaving 10 bases between them. CDR3 loop: CASRGVENEKLFF. Here the CDR3 DNA reads TGTGCCAGCAGGGGAGTGGAGAATGAAAAACTGTTTTTT. The complete variable domain, with remaining parts taken from reference TRBV28 and TRBJ1-4, reads DVKVTQSSRYLVKRTGEKVFLECVQDMDHENMFWYRQDPGLGLRLIYFSYDVKMKEKGDIPEGYSVSREKKERFSLILESASTNQTSMYLCASRGVENEKLFFGSGTQLSVL.

This chain uses TRBV29-1 with TRBJ1-4, with 7 bases fitting TRBD1. This CDR3 comprises 13 residues. Trimming removed 5 bases from V and 2 bases from J; junction bases left unmatched: 2. Per the germline V gene, CDR1 is SQVTM and CDR2 is ANQGSEA. CDR3 coding DNA: TGCAGCGTTACGGGACAGACTAATGAAAAACTGTTTTTT. Translating it yields CSVTGQTNEKLFF.

The V gene is TRBV28, the J gene TRBJ2-7, with D possibly being TRBD2 (5 bases). The CDR3 length is 15 residues. Per germline, CDR1 MDHEN and CDR2 SYDVKM. Trimming cost V 2 bases and J 2 bases, with 13 bases left between them. The CDR3 nucleotides read TGTGCCAGCAGTTTAGCCTCGAACGGGGCCTACGAGCAGTACTTC. This gives the protein CASSLASNGAYEQYF.

The chain links TRBV29-1 to TRBJ1-2, with no clear D. CDR3 length: 11 amino acids. The V gene's germline CDR1 is SQVTM and CDR2 ANQGSEA. Trimming removed 7 bases from V and 4 bases from J, with 10 bases in between. The CDR3 DNA sequence: TGCAGCGCAGAGGTTATCTATGGCTACACCTTC. Translated: CSAEVIYGYTF.

The chain links TRBV5-1 to TRBJ2-2; the match to TRBD2 covers 13 bases. This CDR3 has 18 residues. J was trimmed by 5 bases and V by 0 bases; bases with no gene match: 7. CDR1 and CDR2 (germline): SGHRS, YFSETQ. CDR3 amino acids: CASSLGTSGGVRTGELFF. CDR3 in DNA: TGCGCCAGCAGCTTGGGAACTAGCGGGGGGGTCCGAACCGGGGAGCTGTTTTTT.

The chain couples TRBV6-1 to TRBJ1-2, with 7 nucleotides matching TRBD1. V gave up 3 bases and J gave up 3 bases; unmatched junction bases: 4. Germline values: CDR1 MNHNS, CDR2 SASEGT. CDR3 length: 14 amino acids. The CDR3 here is CASSDRGADYGYTF. The CDR3 DNA follows: TGTGCCAGCAGTGACAGGGGGGCTGACTATGGCTACACCTTC.

The chain carries TRBV5-8 and TRBJ1-6; 8 nucleotides line up with TRBD1. Germline CDR1 SGHTS, CDR2 YDEGEE. V lost 4 bases and J lost 6; bases outside the gene matches: 9. The CDR3 has 16 amino acids. In DNA, the CDR3 is TGTGCCAGCAGCCGCGGGACAGGTTCCATTAATTCACCCCTCCACTTT. Its protein product is CASSRGTGSINSPLHF.

The rearrangement joins TRBV6-5 to TRBJ2-3, with 9 bases identical to TRBD2. V was pared by 6 bases and J by 1 base, with 2 bases of the junction left unmatched. The germline CDR1 and CDR2 sequences are MNHEY and SVGAGI. This CDR3 has 14 amino acids. The DNA for the CDR3 is TGTGCCAGCAGGCGGGGGGGCGGCACAGATACGCAGTATTTT. Residues: CASRRGGGTDTQYF.

The chain has TRBV30 and TRBJ2-7; TRBD1 aligns across 8 bases. The CDR3 loop spans 15 amino acids. Looked up from germline, CDR1 is GTSNPN and CDR2 is SVGIG (reference sequence). The V segment lost 3 bases and the J segment 0 bases; nucleotides outside the gene matches: 7. CDR3 nucleotide sequence: TGTGCCTGGAGCCCCTGGACAGGGAGCTCCTACGAGCAGTACTTC. As protein: CAWSPWTGSSYEQYF.

The chain is built from TRBV28 and TRBJ2-7; perhaps TRBD2 as D (6 bases). The CDR3 covers 17 residues. Germline CDR1 reads MDHEN; CDR2 reads SYDVKM. V gave up 4 bases and J gave up 5 bases, with 24 bases separating them. The CDR3 DNA sequence: TGTGCCAGCAGTTCTCCGGTTGTTTTCGGGAGCCCCAACGAGCAGTACTTC. Encoded protein: CASSSPVVFGSPNEQYF.

V is TRBV2 and J is TRBJ1-5, with D hard to call. V lost 5 bases to trimming and J lost 4 bases, with 9 bases between them. Germline V gives CDR1 SNHLY, CDR2 FYNNEI. This CDR3 comprises 13 residues. CDR3 loop: CASSPNTNQPQHF. CDR3 nucleotide sequence: TGTGCCAGCAGTCCAAATACTAATCAGCCCCAGCATTTT.

V is TRBV6-1 and J is TRBJ1-3; no reliable D call. Trimming removed 2 bases from V and 0 bases from J, with 11 bases in between. Looked up from germline, CDR1 is MNHNS and CDR2 is SASEGT. The CDR3 spans 16 residues. CDR3 DNA sequence: TGTGCCAGCAGTGAATATTACAGTAGCTCTGGAAACACCATATATTTT. Translating gives CASSEYYSSSGNTIYF.

The chain has TRBV29-1 and TRBJ2-5; a weak D match, TRBD1 (5 bases). The germline V gene has CDR1 SQVTM and CDR2 ANQGSEA. This CDR3 contains 13 residues. Trimming cost V 4 bases and J 1 base, with 10 bases left between them. CDR3 DNA: TGCAGCGTTGGGGCGCAGGGCCAAGAGACCCAGTACTTC. It is translated as CSVGAQGQETQYF.

This chain's CDR3 is CASSYIAGTGNTEAFF. The CDR3 DNA reads TGCGCCAGCAGCTACATAGCCGGGACAGGGAACACTGAAGCTTTCTTT. This chain connects TRBV5-1 to TRBJ1-1; TRBD1 matches 8 bases. The CDR3 runs to 16 residues. CDR1 is SGHRS and CDR2 is YFSETQ in the germline V gene. With V trimmed by 3 bases and J by 1 base, 8 bases remained unmatched. Using reference TRBV5-1 and TRBJ1-1 for the parts outside the CDR3, the full variable domain is KAGVTQTPRYLIKTRGQQVTLSCSPISGHRSVSWYQQTPGQGLQFLFEYFSETQRNKGNFPGRFSGRQFSNSRSEMNVSTLELGDSALYLCASSYIAGTGNTEAFFGQGTRLTVV.

The chain combines TRBV28 with TRBJ2-1, with 10 positions matching TRBD1. The CDR3 totals 18 residues. Germline values: CDR1 MDHEN, CDR2 SYDVKM. Losses at the gene ends were 6 bases for V and 1 base for J; bases not matched to a gene: 12. The CDR3 sequence: CASRKGTGAIRSYNEQFF. The DNA for the CDR3 is TGTGCCAGCAGGAAAGGGACAGGGGCTATAAGGTCCTACAATGAGCAGTTCTTC.

This sequence joins TRBV27 and TRBJ1-4, with 8 nucleotides matching TRBD1. The germline gives CDR1 MNHEY, CDR2 SMNVEV (reference sequence). The CDR3 is 16 residues long. V lost 0 bases, J lost 5 bases, and 5 bases stayed unmatched. The CDR3 DNA reads TGTGCCAGCAGTTTATCCCAACAGGGGGGAAATGAAAAACTGTTTTTT. Translated: CASSLSQQGGNEKLFF.

This clone has more than one count but fewer than ten. This chain uses TRBV18 with TRBJ2-1, with D possibly TRBD2 on 6 matching bases. CDR3 length: 15 amino acids. Trimming removed 5 bases at V and 1 base at J, with 12 bases between. Looked up from germline, CDR1 is KGHSH and CDR2 is LQKENI. This chain's CDR3 is CASSSSAGSYNEQFF. The CDR3 nucleotides read TGTGCCAGCTCATCGTCAGCGGGTTCCTACAATGAGCAGTTCTTC.

This chain connects TRBV6-1 to TRBJ2-5, with D maybe TRBD1 (5 bases). The CDR3 covers 11 residues. V was cut by 10 bases and J by 4 bases, with 10 bases left in between. CDR1 is MNHNS and CDR2 is SASEGT in the germline V gene. The CDR3 DNA sequence: TGTGCCACCTCAGGGCTAGAGACCCAGTACTTC. Protein: CATSGLETQYF.

The V and J genes are TRBV19 and TRBJ2-3, with TRBD1 as a possible D gene (5 bases). CDR1 is LNHDA and CDR2 is SQIVND in the germline V gene (reference sequence). V dropped 6 bases and J dropped 2 bases, with 9 bases sitting between them. The CDR3 extends over 13 amino acids. DNA for the CDR3: TGTGCCAGTAGAGAACAGGCCACAGATACGCAGTATTTT. Amino acids: CASREQATDTQYF.

V is TRBV16 and J is TRBJ1-1; possible D gene TRBD1, 5 bases. Germline V gene sequence: CDR1 KGHSY, CDR2 FQNENV. The CDR3 loop spans 15 amino acids. The V end lost 4 bases, the J end lost 2 bases, and 14 bases lay between the germline ends. The CDR3 bases are TGTGCCAGCAGCCCCACCGGGCAGGGTAACACTGAAGCTTTCTTT. Translated: CASSPTGQGNTEAFF.

The chain combines TRBV5-1 with TRBJ2-5; no clear D gene. The CDR3 is 15 residues long. With 4 bases removed from V and 1 base from J, the gap between germline ends came to 14 bases. CDR1 and CDR2 (germline): SGHRS, YFSETQ. CDR3 DNA sequence: TGCGCCAGCAGCCCCGCCCGTGCAGGCCAAGAGACCCAGTACTTC. This sequence encodes CASSPARAGQETQYF. The variable domain in full, completed from reference TRBV5-1 and TRBJ2-5, reads KAGVTQTPRYLIKTRGQQVTLSCSPISGHRSVSWYQQTPGQGLQFLFEYFSETQRNKGNFPGRFSGRQFSNSRSEMNVSTLELGDSALYLCASSPARAGQETQYFGPGTRLLVL.

This sequence joins TRBV18 and TRBJ2-7, with TRBD2 matching 12 bases. CDR3 length: 15 amino acids. Per germline, CDR1 KGHSH and CDR2 LQKENI. With V trimmed by 2 bases and J by 1 base, 0 bases remained unmatched. Here the CDR3 DNA reads TGTGCCAGCTCACCAGGACTAGCGGGATCCTACGAGCAGTACTTC. It yields the protein CASSPGLAGSYEQYF.

The V and J genes are TRBV7-3 and TRBJ2-5, with TRBD2 matching over 10 bases. The CDR3 sequence is 16 residues long. V shed 0 bases and J 1 base; nucleotides not matched to a gene: 2. Germline-derived CDR1 and CDR2 are SGHTA and FQGTGA. The CDR3 loop is CASSLTSGGIQETQYF. CDR3 DNA: TGTGCCAGCAGCTTAACTAGCGGGGGGATCCAAGAGACCCAGTACTTC.

This chain uses TRBV18 with TRBJ1-2; D ambiguous. Between the trimmed V and J ends, which lost 3 bases and 2 bases, there was a span of 4 bases. Germline CDR1 is KGHSH and CDR2 is LQKENI. The CDR3 contains 12 residues. CDR3 DNA: TGTGCCAGCTCACCTGTAAACTATGGCTACACCTTC. This translates into CASSPVNYGYTF.

This chain connects TRBV7-9 to TRBJ1-2; D possibly corresponds to TRBD1 (5 bases). Germline V lookup: CDR1 SEHNR, CDR2 FQNEAQ (reference sequence). The CDR3 is 14 amino acids. V was pared by 1 base and J by 2 bases, with 8 bases between. CDR3 nucleotide sequence: TGTGCCAGCAGCTTAGACTGGGGCAACTATGGCTACACCTTC. This codes for CASSLDWGNYGYTF. Together with reference TRBV7-9 and TRBJ1-2, the CDR3 gives the full variable domain: DTGVSQNPRHKITKRGQNVTFRCDPISEHNRLYWYRQTLGQGPEFLTYFQNEAQLEKSRLLSDRFSAERPKGSFSTLEIQRTEQGDSAMYLCASSLDWGNYGYTFGSGTRLTVV.

The J gene is TRBJ2-7, the V gene TRBV6-5, with D uncertain. V was clipped by 6 bases and J by 1 base, with 13 bases between them. Germline V lookup: CDR1 MNHEY, CDR2 SVGAGI. This CDR3 contains 14 residues. This chain's CDR3 is CASRLTSTSYEQYF. CDR3 nucleotide sequence: TGTGCCAGCAGATTGACAAGCACATCCTACGAGCAGTACTTC.

The rearrangement links TRBV5-1 to TRBJ2-5; the match to TRBD2 covers 9 bases. The J call may be mistaken, given a closer DNA end match to TRBJ2-7. This CDR3 region has 16 residues. Germline-derived CDR1 and CDR2 are SGHRS and YFSETQ. CDR3 in amino acids: CASSPGGWREGYEQYF. The CDR3 coding sequence is TGCGCCAGCAGCCCTGGGGGCTGGCGGGAGGGCTACGAGCAGTACTTC.

This rearrangement joins TRBV28 to TRBJ2-3; no firm D call. The CDR3 spans 13 residues. The V and J ends lost 1 base and 8 bases respectively, with 10 bases between them. The germline V gene has CDR1 MDHEN and CDR2 SYDVKM. The CDR3 nucleotides read TGTGCCAGCAGTTTATACCCCGCGCCTACGCAGTATTTT. Translation gives CASSLYPAPTQYF.

This clone was recorded once. The chain combines TRBV27 with TRBJ2-2; 12 nucleotides agree with TRBD1. Germline V lookup: CDR1 MNHEY, CDR2 SMNVEV (reference sequence). The CDR3 consists of 18 residues. V gave up 6 bases and J gave up 4 bases; unmatched junction bases: 12. CDR3 in DNA: TGTGCCAGCAGGAGAAGTCGGGGACAGGGGGCGGGCACCGGGGAGCTGTTTTTT. It codes for CASRRSRGQGAGTGELFF.

The chain links TRBV7-8 to TRBJ2-7, with 11 bases that match TRBD2. In germline, CDR1 is SGHVS, CDR2 FQNEAQ. Germline trimming cut 5 bases from V and 0 bases from J; bases unmatched to any gene: 3. This CDR3 has 15 amino acids. The CDR3 is CASSETSGSSYEQYF. As DNA, the CDR3 is TGTGCCAGCAGCGAAACTAGCGGGAGCTCCTACGAGCAGTACTTC.